A single sample gave rise to the 12 T cell receptor beta chains below, sequenced in a study of a mutant IDH1 vaccine in newly diagnosed glioma. The time point was: week 35, safety follow-up. Topical imiquimod was applied with each vaccine dose, which held 300 ug of mutant IDH1 20-mer peptide. Generated by immunoSEQ multiplex PCR, the TCRdb table keeps only in-frame clones and is missing some. The table shows tens of thousands of clones, with 80% to 85% occurring only once. These TCRs are of unknown antigen specificity. This sample comprised PBMCs, obtained from a glioma patient whose treatment included an IDH1 peptide vaccine. These receptors all stem from a woman between 18 and 29 years old with glioma.

The chain recombines TRBV28 with TRBJ2-2, with 8 positions matching TRBD2. Germline-derived CDR1 and CDR2 are MDHEN and SYDVKM. V was clipped by 3 bases and J by 7 bases; unmatched bases: 7. CDR3 length: 15 amino acids. CDR3 sequence (DNA): TGTGCCAGCAGTTTTGGACGGGAGGGCTACGGGGAGCTGTTTTTT. Protein sequence: CASSFGREGYGELFF.

V and J are TRBV5-6 and TRBJ1-5, with 7 bases that match TRBD1. J was trimmed by 1 base and V by 2 bases; bases with no gene match: 6. CDR3 length equals 16 residues. CDR1 is SGHDT, CDR2 YYEEEE, per germline. The CDR3 DNA reads TGTGCCAGCAGCTTCCAGGGGGGGGTGAGCAATCAGCCCCAGCATTTT. Translation: CASSFQGGVSNQPQHF.

The chain is built from TRBV5-1 and TRBJ1-4; D ambiguous. CDR3 length equals 15 residues. V was trimmed by 4 bases and J by 3 bases, leaving 13 bases between them. CDR1 is SGHRS, CDR2 YFSETQ, per germline. The CDR3 loop is CASSPREGSNEKLFF. CDR3 sequence (DNA): TGCGCCAGCAGCCCGAGGGAGGGATCTAATGAAAAACTGTTTTTT.

The CDR3 is CASSSAGTGGTAFF. The DNA of the CDR3 is TGTGCCAGCAGTTCTGCCGGGACAGGGGGCACAGCTTTCTTT. The V and J genes are TRBV27 and TRBJ1-1, with 12 bases identical to TRBD1. The CDR3 length is 14 residues. The V segment lost 4 bases and the J segment 10 bases; nucleotides outside the gene matches: 7. Germline assignment: CDR1 MNHEY and CDR2 SMNVEV (reference sequence).

The V and J genes are TRBV11-2 and TRBJ2-1, with D perhaps matching TRBD1 (6 bases). Germline CDR1 SGHAT, CDR2 FQNNGV. V lost 4 bases, J lost 16 bases, and 20 bases lay in between. CDR3 length: 13 residues. Here the CDR3 DNA reads TGTGCCAGCAGCTACCAGGGGTCGGGAAGCTATTTCTTC. Translating it yields CASSYQGSGSYFF.

The chain carries TRBV7-9 and TRBJ2-7; the match to TRBD1 covers 7 bases. The trim removed 5 bases at V and 0 bases at J, leaving 7 bases unmatched. The length of the CDR3 is 15 residues. Germline CDR1 and CDR2: SEHNR and FQNEAQ (reference sequence). This CDR3 reads CASSMSGTASYEQYF. DNA for the CDR3: TGTGCCAGCAGCATGTCCGGGACAGCCTCCTACGAGCAGTACTTC.

The chain employs TRBV2 and TRBJ2-3; 8 nucleotides match TRBD2. The CDR3 runs 16 residues. The V gene's germline CDR1 is SNHLY and CDR2 FYNNEI. With 3 bases clipped from V and 3 bases from J, the junction kept 8 bases outside the gene matches. The CDR3: CASSDRAGGTTDTQYF. As DNA, the CDR3 is TGTGCCAGCAGTGATCGGGCGGGGGGCACGACAGATACGCAGTATTTT.

CDR3 protein: CASSELAGEDEQYF. The CDR3 DNA follows: TGTGCCAGCAGCGAATTAGCGGGAGAAGACGAGCAGTACTTC. The chain joins TRBV28 to TRBJ2-7; 9 bases are shared with TRBD2. The CDR3 contains 14 residues. Germline trimming cut 6 bases from V and 5 bases from J; bases unmatched to any gene: 8. Looked up from germline, CDR1 is MDHEN and CDR2 is SYDVKM.

The chain couples TRBV19 to TRBJ1-1, with 11 bases aligning to TRBD1. With V trimmed by 5 bases and J by 4 bases, 9 bases remained unmatched. CDR3 size: 16 residues. CDR1 LNHDA and CDR2 SQIVND come from the germline V gene (reference sequence). In DNA form, the CDR3 reads TGTGCCAGTAGTCCGCCTCCGGGACAGGGGGGCACTGAAGCTTTCTTT. Its translation: CASSPPPGQGGTEAFF.

This clone was counted only a few times. This chain links TRBV15 with TRBJ2-3, with D possibly being TRBD1 (6 bases). Trimming removed 9 bases from V and 3 bases from J, with 7 bases in between. Germline assignment: CDR1 LNHNV and CDR2 YYDKDF (reference sequence). This CDR3 comprises 11 residues. CDR3 protein: CATGQTDTQYF. CDR3 nucleotide sequence: TGTGCCACTGGACAGACAGATACGCAGTATTTT.

By its share, this clone is medium-sized (0.01 to 0.1%). The gene calls are TRBV5-1 and TRBJ2-1, with 10 bases fitting TRBD2. The CDR3 sequence is 16 residues long. Germline CDR1 and CDR2: SGHRS and YFSETQ. V lost 4 bases and J lost 3; bases outside the gene matches: 7. The CDR3 sequence is CASSKPLAGYYNEQFF. CDR3 nucleotide sequence: TGCGCCAGCAGCAAGCCACTAGCGGGGTACTACAATGAGCAGTTCTTC. Complete variable domain (other parts from reference TRBV5-1 and TRBJ2-1): KAGVTQTPRYLIKTRGQQVTLSCSPISGHRSVSWYQQTPGQGLQFLFEYFSETQRNKGNFPGRFSGRQFSNSRSEMNVSTLELGDSALYLCASSKPLAGYYNEQFFGPGTRLTVL.

This clone was recorded a few times. The rearrangement joins TRBV10-3 to TRBJ1-4, with D uncertain. CDR1 and CDR2 (germline): ENHRY, SYGVKD. V was trimmed by 0 bases and J by 0 bases, leaving 8 bases between them. The CDR3 extends over 16 amino acids. CDR3 DNA sequence: TGTGCCATCAGTGAGTCGTACACCGCAACTAATGAAAAACTGTTTTTT. Protein product: CAISESYTATNEKLFF.